This T cell receptor beta chain stems from a study of T-cell reconstitution after alpha-beta-depleted transplantation in children. This sample's TCRbeta library carried unique molecular identifier barcodes. TCRdb ran MiXCR on the PCR reads and lists one entry per CDR3 protein. The data show about 500,000 distinct CDR3 sequences, around 10% seen once. From germline, CDR1 is SSHAT and CDR2 FNYEAQ (reference sequence). This CDR3 spans 15 amino acids. V lost 5 bases to trimming and J lost 5 bases; unmatched junction nucleotides: 8. This clonotype has more than one count but fewer than ten. V and J are TRBV7-7 and TRBJ2-1; the match to TRBD2 covers 8 bases. Specimen: PBMCs, mostly from graft donor cells, collected 180 days after TCRalphabeta/CD19-depleted stem cell transplant. This sequence originates from a female patient aged 2 to 10 who had a stem cell transplant for aplastic anemia, so the T cells may come from the graft donor. The CDR3 is CASSPGTSYHNEQFF. CDR3 sequence (DNA): TGTGCCAGCAGCCCTGGGACTAGTTACCACAATGAGCAGTTCTTC. Drawing the rest from reference TRBV7-7 and TRBJ2-1, the complete variable domain is GAGVSQSPRYKVTKRGQDVTLRCDPISSHATLYWYQQALGQGPEFLTYFNYEAQPDKSGLPSDRFSAERPEGSISTLTIQRTEQRDSAMYRCASSPGTSYHNEQFFGPGTRLTVL.